The clone carrying this TCR beta chain showed up just once. The antigen remains undetermined. The source of the sample is a study of CD8 T cells in Susac syndrome. Random-hexamer reverse transcription was applied to about 0.45 to 1 ug RNA. Amplification of TCR beta CDR3 used immunoSEQ multiplex PCR across 54 Vbeta and 13 Jbeta. TCRdb processed the immunoSEQ multiplex PCR reads anew with MiXCR; each CDR3 protein has one entry. The sample includes some 200,000 distinct CDR3 sequences, roughly 94% of them seen just once. Broader study findings: Susac CD8+ clonal expansion peaked in TEMRA cells and active patients.

CDR1 is SGHNT, CDR2 YYREEE, per germline (reference sequence). This CDR3 comprises 12 residues. V was shortened by 5 bases and J by 7 bases, with 12 bases between the two germline ends. The source of this sequence is a human donor with Susac syndrome. Sequencing was performed on CD8+ T cells from PBMCs. This chain connects TRBV5-4 to TRBJ1-2, with unresolved D. The CDR3 reads CASSQGYGGYTF. The DNA of the CDR3 is TGTGCCAGCAGTCAAGGGTATGGTGGCTACACCTTC. Drawing the rest from reference TRBV5-4 and TRBJ1-2, the complete variable domain is ETGVTQSPTHLIKTRGQQVTLRCSSQSGHNTVSWYQQALGQGPQFIFQYYREEENGRGNFPPRFSGLQFPNYSSELNVNALELDDSALYLCASSQGYGGYTFGSGTRLTVV.